The 28 T cell receptor beta chains below were found in one sample sequenced in a study of T cells after yellow fever vaccination. TCRdb processed the 5' RACE reads anew with MiXCR; each CDR3 protein has one entry. The sample has some 350,000 distinct CDR3 sequences, almost 4% seen once. The starting material was PBMCs, obtained 5 days after the yellow fever booster vaccination. The receptors shown here come from a man in his late teens or twenties who received the YFV17D yellow fever vaccine.

The gene calls are TRBV11-2 and TRBJ2-3; D perhaps matches TRBD2 (7 bases). V shed 5 bases and J shed 2 bases, with 14 bases lying between them. The germline V gene has CDR1 SGHAT and CDR2 FQNNGV. The CDR3 spans 15 residues. CDR3 loop: CASSRVGGLTDTQYF. The CDR3 region has the DNA TGTGCCAGCAGCCGAGTGGGGGGGCTCACAGATACGCAGTATTTT.

In its sample, this clonotype was seen a few times. V is TRBV20-1 and J is TRBJ1-1; D is unresolved. CDR3 length: 13 residues. The germline CDR1 and CDR2 sequences are DFQATT and SNEGSKA (reference sequence). Trimming pared 3 bases from V and 0 bases from J, leaving 8 bases between. The CDR3, as DNA: TGCAGTGCTAGTTTTTCCCTGAACACTGAAGCTTTCTTT. Its translation is CSASFSLNTEAFF.

The sample holds many counts of this clonotype. The chain combines TRBV5-1 with TRBJ1-6; 8 nucleotides agree with TRBD1. Germline lookup yields CDR1 SGHRS and CDR2 YFSETQ. The CDR3 is 16 residues long. Trimming cost V 2 bases and J 7 bases; bases outside gene matches: 8. Here the CDR3 reads CASSFGWTGLNSPLHF. DNA for the CDR3: TGCGCCAGCAGCTTCGGTTGGACAGGGCTAAATTCACCCCTCCACTTT.

This sequence joins TRBV7-2 and TRBJ2-7; 7 bases fit TRBD1. From germline, CDR1 is SGHTA and CDR2 FQGNSA. CDR3 length equals 14 residues. V gave up 1 base and J gave up 2 bases; unmatched junction bases: 2. This CDR3 reads CASSLERGPYEQYF. The DNA for the CDR3 is TGTGCCAGCAGCTTAGAGAGGGGGCCCTACGAGCAGTACTTC.

The chain links TRBV28 to TRBJ1-3; 10 bases agree with TRBD1. The CDR3 extends over 14 amino acids. The V gene end was trimmed by 6 bases and the J gene end by 4 bases; junction bases not matched to a gene: 3. Germline loops: CDR1 MDHEN, CDR2 SYDVKM. The CDR3 region is CASRLGQGGNTIYF. In nucleotides, the CDR3 is TGTGCCAGCAGACTGGGACAGGGGGGAAACACCATATATTTT.

This clonotype was observed a few times. The chain uses TRBV7-8 and TRBJ1-5, with D possibly TRBD1 on 5 matching bases. CDR3 length: 17 amino acids. V gave up 7 bases and J gave up 1 base, with 20 bases separating them. Per germline, CDR1 SGHVS and CDR2 FQNEAQ. CDR3 residues: CASIPMRTTESNQPQHF. DNA for the CDR3: TGTGCCAGCATCCCCATGCGGACGACAGAGAGCAATCAGCCCCAGCATTTT.

There are a few counts of this clonotype. This chain joins TRBV5-4 and TRBJ1-4; D not certain. Germline-derived CDR1 and CDR2 are SGHNT and YYREEE (reference sequence). With 3 bases removed from V and 0 bases from J, the gap between germline ends came to 9 bases. This CDR3 contains 15 residues. The CDR3 sequence: CASSSWAATNEKLFF. The CDR3 nucleotides read TGTGCCAGCAGCTCATGGGCAGCAACTAATGAAAAACTGTTTTTT.

This clonotype was counted only a few times. This chain joins TRBV5-1 and TRBJ1-1; 7 bases are a match to TRBD1. The CDR3 has 14 amino acids. J was trimmed by 11 bases and V by 0 bases; bases with no gene match: 10. Germline V CDR1 and CDR2: SGHRS, YFSETQ. The CDR3 DNA is TGCGCCAGCAGCTTGGAACAGGGGCAGGTTGGGGCTTTCTTT. Encoded protein: CASSLEQGQVGAFF.

At least ten counts were recorded for this clonotype. V is TRBV7-9 and J is TRBJ1-1; 8 positions match TRBD1. The length of the CDR3 is 13 residues. V gave up 6 bases and J gave up 4 bases; unmatched junction bases: 4. Germline CDR1 SEHNR, CDR2 FQNEAQ (reference sequence). The DNA of the CDR3 is TGTGCCAGCAGGAGGGACAGGAGCACTGAAGCTTTCTTT. It yields the protein CASRRDRSTEAFF.

This clonotype showed up many times. This chain joins TRBV5-4 and TRBJ2-3, with D possibly being TRBD2 (5 bases). The V gene's germline CDR1 is SGHNT and CDR2 YYREEE (reference sequence). V was shortened by 3 bases and J by 5 bases, with 13 bases between the two germline ends. The CDR3 consists of 14 residues. The CDR3 loop reads CASSSAATQDTQYF. The CDR3 DNA is TGTGCCAGCAGCTCAGCGGCTACACAAGATACGCAGTATTTT.

The sample holds many counts of this clonotype. The rearrangement links TRBV5-1 to TRBJ2-5; 8 nucleotides line up with TRBD1. The CDR3 covers 17 residues. Germline values: CDR1 SGHRS, CDR2 YFSETQ. V lost 4 bases and J lost 5; bases outside the gene matches: 16. For the CDR3, the DNA is TGCGCCAGCAGCCTACCCTCCGCAGGACAGGGTTGGGAGACCCAGTACTTC. It specifies CASSLPSAGQGWETQYF. Together with reference TRBV5-1 and TRBJ2-5, the CDR3 gives the full variable domain: KAGVTQTPRYLIKTRGQQVTLSCSPISGHRSVSWYQQTPGQGLQFLFEYFSETQRNKGNFPGRFSGRQFSNSRSEMNVSTLELGDSALYLCASSLPSAGQGWETQYFGPGTRLLVL.

This clonotype was counted at least ten times. This chain connects TRBV7-2 to TRBJ1-1, with no clear D. Germline CDR1 reads SGHTA; CDR2 reads FQGNSA. With 3 bases removed from V and 1 base from J, the gap between germline ends came to 6 bases. The CDR3 is made up of 13 amino acids. The DNA for the CDR3 is TGTGCCAGCAGCTTCGATGAGAACACTGAAGCTTTCTTT. Translated: CASSFDENTEAFF.

Only a few counts were recorded for this clonotype. CDR3 residues: CASSYSPGIDEQFF. The CDR3 nucleotides read TGTGCCAGCAGTTACTCGCCCGGAATTGATGAGCAGTTCTTC. The chain employs TRBV6-5 and TRBJ2-1; D is uncertain. Germline CDR1 and CDR2: MNHEY and SVGAGI. V was pared by 0 bases and J by 8 bases, with 11 bases between. This CDR3 region has 14 residues.

This clonotype has only a few counts. In DNA, the CDR3 is TGTGCCAGCCGCACAGGGGGCTACGAGCAGTACTTC. Protein product: CASRTGGYEQYF. The rearrangement joins TRBV7-9 to TRBJ2-7; TRBD1 agrees at 8 bases. This CDR3 region has 12 residues. The germline V gene has CDR1 SEHNR and CDR2 FQNEAQ (reference sequence). J gave up 3 bases and V 8 bases, and 3 bases lay outside the gene matches. Drawing the rest from reference TRBV7-9 and TRBJ2-7, the complete variable domain is DTGVSQNPRHKITKRGQNVTFRCDPISEHNRLYWYRQTLGQGPEFLTYFQNEAQLEKSRLLSDRFSAERPKGSFSTLEIQRTEQGDSAMYLCASRTGGYEQYFGPGTRLTVT.

This clonotype occurred a few times. V gene TRBV7-3 combines with J gene TRBJ2-3; D is tentatively TRBD1 or TRBD2 (5 bases each). The length of the CDR3 is 12 residues. Germline-derived CDR1 and CDR2 are SGHTA and FQGTGA. V lost 4 bases and J 8 bases, leaving 10 bases between the germline ends. The CDR3 bases are TGTGCCAGCAGCTCAAATGGGGGTACGCAGTATTTT. This codes for CASSSNGGTQYF.

V is TRBV9 and J is TRBJ2-2; no clear D gene. Germline CDR1 reads SGDLS; CDR2 reads YYNGEE. This CDR3 is built from 13 residues. Trimming shortened V by 0 bases and J by 6 bases, and 6 bases separated the two germline ends. CDR3 sequence reads: CASSVVNSGELFF. In DNA form, the CDR3 reads TGTGCCAGCAGCGTAGTTAACTCCGGGGAGCTGTTTTTT.

The chain recombines TRBV6-2 or TRBV6-3 with TRBJ2-7, with unresolved D. V was cut by 5 bases and J by 4 bases, with 21 bases left in between. The CDR3 runs to 16 residues. The germline V gene has CDR1 MNHEY and CDR2 SVGEGT. CDR3 DNA sequence: TGTGCCAGCAGTCGCGGCGGCTCGTCAGGTGGGTACGAGCAGTACTTC. Its translation: CASSRGGSSGGYEQYF.

The sample holds many counts of this clonotype. This chain links TRBV27 with TRBJ1-1; 7 bases match TRBD1. The CDR3 contains 14 residues. Germline loops: CDR1 MNHEY, CDR2 SMNVEV (reference sequence). The trim removed 5 bases at V and 1 base at J, leaving 4 bases unmatched. The CDR3 reads CASSTGTANTEAFF. In DNA, the CDR3 is TGTGCCAGCAGTACAGGGACAGCGAACACTGAAGCTTTCTTT.

The sample holds a few counts of this clonotype. The chain recombines TRBV4-1 with TRBJ2-5; D is uncertain. Trimming pared 4 bases from V and 5 bases from J, leaving 11 bases between. The CDR3 length is 13 residues. Germline values: CDR1 MGHRA, CDR2 YSYEKL. This chain's CDR3 is CASSRQEEETQYF. DNA of the CDR3: TGCGCCAGCAGCCGCCAAGAGGAGGAGACCCAGTACTTC.

This clonotype showed up just a few times. J is TRBJ1-5 and V is TRBV23-1, with a possible D match to TRBD1 (6 bases). TRBV23-1 is an ORF; its function is uncertain. CDR3 length: 14 amino acids. Trimming shortened V by 4 bases and J by 3 bases, and 10 bases separated the two germline ends. The CDR3 sequence is CASSPGQNNQPQHF. CDR3 sequence (DNA): TGCGCCAGCAGTCCTGGACAGAACAATCAGCCCCAGCATTTT.

The chain joins TRBV15 to TRBJ2-7, with 11 bases that match TRBD1. The CDR3 has 16 amino acids. The germline gives CDR1 LNHNV, CDR2 YYDKDF (reference sequence). Trimming took 0 bases from V and 3 from J; bases not matched to a gene: 4. DNA for the CDR3: TGTGCCACCAGCAGAGATGGGGGGACAGGGGGCTACGAGCAGTACGTC. Amino acid sequence: CATSRDGGTGGYEQYV.

The V call is TRBV6-5, the J call TRBJ1-1; possibly TRBD1 for D (5 bases). Germline values: CDR1 MNHEY, CDR2 SVGAGI. The CDR3 loop spans 17 amino acids. Trimming pared 2 bases from V and 3 bases from J, leaving 19 bases between. CDR3 bases: TGTGCCAGCAGTTACGGGACCGAAAGCCAAGTGGACACTGAAGCTTTCTTT. As protein: CASSYGTESQVDTEAFF.

In this sample, this clonotype turned up a few times. This chain connects TRBV6-2 or TRBV6-3 to TRBJ2-7; no clear D gene. The CDR3 contains 13 residues. V was trimmed by 8 bases and J by 3 bases, leaving 14 bases between them. CDR1 and CDR2 (germline): MNHEY, SVGEGT. The CDR3 bases are TGTGCCAGCGGAAAGGCGGCCGGCTACGAGCAGTACGTC. Protein product: CASGKAAGYEQYV.

This clonotype has just a few counts. The V and J genes are TRBV5-1 and TRBJ2-7; 8 bases line up with TRBD1. V lost 4 bases and J lost 3; bases outside the gene matches: 6. The CDR3 is 14 residues long. Germline lookup yields CDR1 SGHRS and CDR2 YFSETQ. The CDR3: CASSTGQGLYEQYF. CDR3 coding DNA: TGCGCCAGCAGCACAGGACAGGGCCTCTACGAGCAGTACTTC. The full variable domain, completed using reference TRBV5-1 and TRBJ2-7, is KAGVTQTPRYLIKTRGQQVTLSCSPISGHRSVSWYQQTPGQGLQFLFEYFSETQRNKGNFPGRFSGRQFSNSRSEMNVSTLELGDSALYLCASSTGQGLYEQYFGPGTRLTVT.

The chain uses TRBV29-1 and TRBJ1-1; D uncertain. Trimming removed 3 bases from V and 7 bases from J, with 9 bases in between. Germline V gene sequence: CDR1 SQVTM, CDR2 ANQGSEA. The CDR3 has 11 residues. For the CDR3, the DNA is TGCAGCGTTGAGGCGGGGTTTGAAGCTTTCTTT. Translated, it gives CSVEAGFEAFF.

This clonotype was detected ten times or more. This chain connects TRBV27 to TRBJ2-7, with D uncertain. There are 14 residues in the CDR3. Deletions cut 0 bases from V and 5 bases from J, with 11 bases between. Germline assignment: CDR1 MNHEY and CDR2 SMNVEV (reference sequence). CDR3 protein: CASSLSPPGHEQYF. CDR3 bases: TGTGCCAGCAGTTTATCGCCCCCCGGCCACGAGCAGTACTTC.

This clonotype was seen a few times. The chain employs TRBV4-1 and TRBJ2-7, with 9 bases that match TRBD1. This CDR3 is built from 15 residues. Unmatched junction bases numbered 4, after V lost 4 bases and J lost 0 bases. Germline-derived CDR1 and CDR2 are MGHRA and YSYEKL. The CDR3 protein is CASSRGQGSSYEQYF. The CDR3 DNA follows: TGCGCCAGCAGCCGAGGACAGGGGAGCTCCTACGAGCAGTACTTC.

This clonotype was found a few times. The chain carries TRBV4-2 and TRBJ2-2, with D hard to call. V lost 0 bases and J lost 3, with 8 bases in between. The germline CDR1 and CDR2 sequences are LGHNA and YNFKEQ. This CDR3 is 15 amino acids long. In DNA, the CDR3 is TGTGCCAGCAGCCAAGAAGGGCCGGACACCGGGGAGCTGTTTTTT. It encodes CASSQEGPDTGELFF.